The clone carrying this TCR beta chain appeared a few times. Its target is not known. Between the trimmed V and J ends, which lost 2 bases and 1 base, there was a span of 20 bases. CDR3 length: 18 amino acids. CDR1 is SGHVS and CDR2 is FNYEAQ in the germline V gene. Quantitative 5'-RACE with molecular barcodes generated TCR beta libraries. TCRdb analysed the 5' RACE reads with MiXCR anew, one entry per CDR3 protein. The table shows roughly 190,000 distinct CDR3 sequences, with around 13% occurring only once. This record comes from a study of CD8 T cells in ankylosing spondylitis. Study outcomes and limitations: Disease-linked clones were reportedly significantly enriched in matched ankylosing spondylitis synovial fluid. Disease-associated clones were CD8+ and fairly uncommon in peripheral blood.

The genes are TRBV7-6 and TRBJ1-1, with D unclear. Sequences were obtained from blood, either unsorted or a sorted T cell fraction (not recorded which). This receptor was obtained from a male donor with ankylosing spondylitis or in good health (not recorded which). CDR3 bases: TGTGCCAGCAGCTTACTCACTTCTTGGACCCTTTCGAACACTGAAGCTTTCTTT. Translated, it gives CASSLLTSWTLSNTEAFF.